One and the same sample provided the 23 T cell receptor beta chains below, sequenced in a study of a mutant IDH1 vaccine in newly diagnosed glioma (dated by TCRdb to the early 2020s). The antigens these receptors bind are not known. Receptors were amplified or captured by the immunoSEQ multiplex PCR assay. This is the immuneACCESS table as TCRdb keeps it, with only in-frame sequences that have V and J called. A part of the clones is gone; compared with another copy, unresolved V genes explain less than half, and the rest is unexplained. This sample lists 50,000 to 70,000 clones; over 70% were detected once. Clones ranked in the top ten supply about 14% of the sample. The time point label, read with the paper, signifies: week 23, last vaccination. Every vaccine dose consisted of 300 ug of a 20-mer mutant IDH1 peptide in Montanide, administered subcutaneously together with topical imiquimod. Specimen: PBMCs, collected from a glioma patient whose treatment included an IDH1 peptide vaccine. These receptors all come from a young man with glioma.

In DNA form, the CDR3 reads TGTGCCAGCAGCCCCCGGGACAGCGAAACGAACACCGGGGAGCTGTTTTTT. It yields the protein CASSPRDSETNTGELFF. This chain connects TRBV7-9 to TRBJ2-2; 7 bases align to TRBD1. The junction had 9 bases not matched to a gene; V was cut back by 5 bases and J by 0 bases. This CDR3 is 17 amino acids long. From germline, CDR1 is SEHNR and CDR2 FQNEAQ (reference sequence).

This clone was counted a few times. The chain links TRBV7-2 to TRBJ2-1, with D perhaps matching TRBD2 (5 bases). CDR1 and CDR2 from the germline V gene are SGHTA and FQGNSA. The CDR3 contains 14 residues. V was shortened by 2 bases and J by 9 bases, with 14 bases between the two germline ends. CDR3: CASSLRMSEGEQFF. CDR3 sequence (DNA): TGTGCCAGCAGCTTAAGGATGTCAGAGGGTGAGCAGTTCTTC.

The chain is built from TRBV6-6 and TRBJ1-3; D possibly corresponds to TRBD1 (5 bases). Germline CDR1 and CDR2: MNHNY and SVGAGI (reference sequence). This CDR3 region has 16 residues. Trimming left V 4 bases short and J 0 bases short, with 13 bases between. CDR3 DNA sequence: TGTGCCAGCAGTTCACTCACAGGCGACTCTGGAAACACCATATATTTT. This codes for CASSSLTGDSGNTIYF.

The chain employs TRBV30 and TRBJ1-2; D remains ambiguous. V lost 4 bases and J 0 bases, leaving 3 bases between the germline ends. Germline values: CDR1 GTSNPN, CDR2 SVGIG (reference sequence). The CDR3 is made up of 11 amino acids. The CDR3 spells CAWTSNYGYTF. Written as DNA, the CDR3 is TGTGCCTGGACATCTAACTATGGCTACACCTTC.

Regarding this clone: At one end, the junction sequence differs from germline, possibly due to a read error. The chain has TRBV7-7 and TRBJ2-5; D is perhaps TRBD1 (6 bases). Germline CDR1 SSHAT, CDR2 FNYEAQ (reference sequence). The CDR3 extends over 14 amino acids. CDR3 sequence (DNA): TGTGCTAGCAGCAAGACAGGAACACAAGAGACCCAGTACTTC. It is translated as CASSKTGTQETQYF.

The V gene is TRBV15, the J gene TRBJ1-5; unclear D gene. V was clipped by 0 bases and J by 11 bases, with 14 bases between them. This CDR3 region has 14 residues. Germline assignment: CDR1 LNHNV and CDR2 YYDKDF (reference sequence). The CDR3 DNA reads TGTGCCACCAGCAGAGATCGCCATGGCGTAACCCAGCATTTT. Its protein product is CATSRDRHGVTQHF. The whole variable domain, filled in from reference TRBV15 and TRBJ1-5, reads DAMVIQNPRYQVTQFGKPVTLSCSQTLNHNVMYWYQQKSSQAPKLLFHYYDKDFNNEADTPDNFQSRRPNTSFCFLDIRSPGLGDTAMYLCATSRDRHGVTQHFGDGTRLSIL.

The V gene is TRBV10-3, the J gene TRBJ2-7; TRBD1 agrees at 8 bases. The V segment lost 3 bases and the J segment 2 bases; nucleotides outside the gene matches: 6. The CDR3 covers 15 residues. In germline, CDR1 is ENHRY, CDR2 SYGVKD. CDR3 DNA sequence: TGTGCCATCAGTGAAGCCGACAGGGGACCCTACGAGCAGTACTTC. Residues: CAISEADRGPYEQYF.

The chain joins TRBV2 to TRBJ2-6; 8 bases are a match to TRBD1. Trimming at V came to 5 bases and at J to 0 bases, leaving 3 bases not matched to a gene. CDR1 SNHLY and CDR2 FYNNEI come from the germline V gene. There are 16 residues in the CDR3. The CDR3 DNA is TGTGCCAGCAGTCTTACAGGGGGCTCTGGGGCCAACGTCCTGACTTTC. This codes for CASSLTGGSGANVLTF.

This chain joins TRBV10-3 and TRBJ2-3, with 8 bases matching TRBD2. Losses at the gene ends were 8 bases for V and 3 bases for J; bases not matched to a gene: 1. CDR3 length: 12 residues. The germline CDR1 and CDR2 sequences are ENHRY and SYGVKD. The CDR3 DNA sequence: TGTGCCATCGGCGGGGGGACAGATACGCAGTATTTT. Amino acid sequence: CAIGGGTDTQYF.

The V call is TRBV10-3, the J call TRBJ2-7, with unresolved D. This CDR3 comprises 16 residues. Germline values: CDR1 ENHRY, CDR2 SYGVKD. V gave up 0 bases and J gave up 0 bases, with 12 bases separating them. The CDR3 DNA reads TGTGCCATCAGTGAGTCGTCAGTTCAGCCCTCCTACGAGCAGTACTTC. It encodes CAISESSVQPSYEQYF.

This rearrangement joins TRBV4-1 to TRBJ1-3; D call uncertain. Germline-derived CDR1 and CDR2 are MGHRA and YSYEKL. Trimming removed 3 bases at V and 2 bases at J, with 23 bases between. The CDR3 is 19 amino acids. The CDR3 nucleotides are TGCGCCAGCAGCCAGGTTCGATTGACGGTAGCCGCGCCTGGAAACACCATATATTTT. This encodes CASSQVRLTVAAPGNTIYF.

The chain is built from TRBV20-1 and TRBJ1-1; D perhaps matches TRBD1 (5 bases). This CDR3 has 11 residues. CDR1 is DFQATT, CDR2 SNEGSKA, per germline (reference sequence). The germline V and J ends were trimmed by 5 bases and 4 bases, with 8 bases remaining between them. For the CDR3, the DNA is TGCAGTGCTGGGACCGTCACTGAAGCTTTCTTT. Its protein product is CSAGTVTEAFF.

The DNA of the CDR3 is TGTGCCAGCAGAGGGCGGGGGCAAGAGACCCAGTACTTC. Residues: CASRGRGQETQYF. The gene calls are TRBV13 and TRBJ2-5, with 7 bases fitting TRBD2. V lost 6 bases, J lost 2 bases, and 3 bases stayed unmatched. Per the germline V gene, CDR1 is PRHDT and CDR2 is FYEKMQ (reference sequence). The length of the CDR3 is 13 residues.

This clone was found once. This rearrangement joins TRBV7-9 to TRBJ1-2; no reliable D call. Germline assignment: CDR1 SEHNR and CDR2 FQNEAQ (reference sequence). Trimming left V 1 base short and J 4 bases short, with 10 bases between. The CDR3 has 14 amino acids. The CDR3: CASSLDGKFYGYTF. CDR3 nucleotide sequence: TGTGCCAGCAGCTTAGACGGGAAATTCTATGGCTACACCTTC.

This rearrangement joins TRBV27 to TRBJ2-7; no clear D. CDR1 and CDR2 from the germline V gene are MNHEY and SMNVEV (reference sequence). The V end was cut by 3 bases, the J end by 3 bases, with 9 bases between. CDR3 length: 13 residues. DNA of the CDR3: TGTGCCAGCAGTTTTTGGGGTAGCTACGAGCAGTACTTC. Encoded protein: CASSFWGSYEQYF.

The V and J genes are TRBV7-9 and TRBJ2-3; TRBD1 is a possible D gene (6 bases). The germline V and J ends were trimmed by 5 bases and 1 base, with 19 bases remaining between them. The CDR3 contains 17 residues. The germline gives CDR1 SEHNR, CDR2 FQNEAQ (reference sequence). The CDR3 region has the DNA TGTGCCAGCAGCGGTTGGGTTGGGGCAGGGGGCACAGATACGCAGTATTTT. Residues: CASSGWVGAGGTDTQYF.

The genes are TRBV6-1 and TRBJ2-7; no clear D. The CDR3 runs to 14 residues. The germline V gene has CDR1 MNHNS and CDR2 SASEGT. V lost 0 bases, J lost 3 bases, and 9 bases lay in between. CDR3 DNA sequence: TGTGCCAGCAGTGAAGCTCCGGGCAGCTACGAGCAGTACTTC. As protein: CASSEAPGSYEQYF.

CDR3 loop: CASSVRTSGEQYF. The CDR3 region has the DNA TGTGCCAGCAGCGTAAGGACTAGTGGCGAGCAGTACTTC. The chain employs TRBV9 and TRBJ2-7; 7 bases agree with TRBD2. V was pared by 1 base and J by 6 bases, with 4 bases of the junction left unmatched. CDR1 and CDR2 from the germline V gene are SGDLS and YYNGEE. This CDR3 is 13 amino acids long.

The rearrangement uses TRBV6-5 and TRBJ1-1, with D tentatively TRBD1 (5 bases). Per germline, CDR1 MNHEY and CDR2 SVGAGI. Between the trimmed V and J ends, which lost 4 bases and 0 bases, there was a span of 6 bases. This CDR3 spans 13 amino acids. CDR3 in amino acids: CASSWDLNTEAFF. CDR3 coding DNA: TGTGCCAGCAGTTGGGACCTGAACACTGAAGCTTTCTTT.

The DNA of the CDR3 is TGCGCCAGCAGCCCTGAACAGGGCGCCTTGCGCGGCTACACCTTC. Translated, it gives CASSPEQGALRGYTF. The chain carries TRBV4-3 and TRBJ1-2; D possibly corresponds to TRBD1 (6 bases). Trimming pared 4 bases from V and 8 bases from J, leaving 20 bases between. The CDR3 has 15 residues. The V gene's germline CDR1 is LGHNA and CDR2 YSLEER.

Details on this clone: Its ends do not fully match the called genes, so a read error is possible. The same CDR3 also results from other DNA sequences found in this sample. The chain combines TRBV30 with TRBJ1-4, with D maybe TRBD1 (5 bases). The germline V gene has CDR1 GTSNPN and CDR2 SVGIG (reference sequence). The CDR3 is 14 amino acids. CDR3 amino acids: CAWSVTTVLEKLFF. In DNA form, the CDR3 reads TGTGCCTGGAGTGTAACGACAGTTCTTGAAAAGCTGTTTTTT.

V and J are TRBV10-3 and TRBJ2-1; the match to TRBD2 covers 8 bases. The CDR3 is 14 amino acids. Germline V lookup: CDR1 ENHRY, CDR2 SYGVKD. J lost 2 bases, V lost 10 bases, and 7 bases had no gene match. CDR3 region: CATREGGTYNEQFF. The CDR3 DNA is TGTGCCACCCGGGAGGGGGGAACCTACAATGAGCAGTTCTTC.

This clone has a single count. The rearrangement links TRBV6-6 to TRBJ1-1; maybe TRBD1 (6 bases). The CDR3 has 13 amino acids. Germline CDR1 MNHNY, CDR2 SVGAGI (reference sequence). Here the CDR3 reads CATTGEMNTEAFF. CDR3 nucleotides: TGTGCGACGACAGGAGAGATGAACACTGAAGCTTTCTTT.